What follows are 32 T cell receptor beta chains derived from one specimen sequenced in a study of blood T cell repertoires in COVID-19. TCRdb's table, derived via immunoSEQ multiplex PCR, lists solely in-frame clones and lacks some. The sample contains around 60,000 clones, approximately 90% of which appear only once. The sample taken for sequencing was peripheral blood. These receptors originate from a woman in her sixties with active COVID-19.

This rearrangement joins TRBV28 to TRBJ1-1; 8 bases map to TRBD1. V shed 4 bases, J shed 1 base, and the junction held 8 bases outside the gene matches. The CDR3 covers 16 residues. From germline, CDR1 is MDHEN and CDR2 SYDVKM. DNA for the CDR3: TGTGCCAGCAGTTCCGGAACAGGGGGGGGGAACACTGAAGCTTTCTTT. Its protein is CASSSGTGGGNTEAFF.

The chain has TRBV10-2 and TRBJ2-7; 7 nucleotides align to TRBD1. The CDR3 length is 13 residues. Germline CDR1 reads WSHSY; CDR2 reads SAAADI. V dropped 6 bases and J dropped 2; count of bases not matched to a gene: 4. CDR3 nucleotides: TGCGCCAGCAGGGGGGACAGTCCCTACGAGCAGTACTTC. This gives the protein CASRGDSPYEQYF.

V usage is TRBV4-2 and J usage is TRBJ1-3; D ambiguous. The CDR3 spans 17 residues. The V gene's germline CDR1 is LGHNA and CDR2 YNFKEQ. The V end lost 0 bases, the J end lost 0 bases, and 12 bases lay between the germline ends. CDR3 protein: CASSQDRGGSSGNTIYF. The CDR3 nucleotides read TGTGCCAGCAGCCAAGATCGGGGAGGGAGCTCTGGAAACACCATATATTTT.

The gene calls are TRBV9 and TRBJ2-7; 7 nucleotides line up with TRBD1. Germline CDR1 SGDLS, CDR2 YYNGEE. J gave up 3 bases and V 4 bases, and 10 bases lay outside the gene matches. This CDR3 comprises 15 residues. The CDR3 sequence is CASSPTGTAFYEQYF. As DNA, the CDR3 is TGTGCCAGCAGCCCGACCGGGACAGCTTTCTACGAGCAGTACTTC.

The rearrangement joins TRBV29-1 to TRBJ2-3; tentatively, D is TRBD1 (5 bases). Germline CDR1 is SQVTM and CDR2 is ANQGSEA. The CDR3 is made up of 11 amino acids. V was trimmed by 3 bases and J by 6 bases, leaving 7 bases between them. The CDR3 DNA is TGCAGCGTTGACCCAGGGGATACGCAGTATTTT. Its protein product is CSVDPGDTQYF.

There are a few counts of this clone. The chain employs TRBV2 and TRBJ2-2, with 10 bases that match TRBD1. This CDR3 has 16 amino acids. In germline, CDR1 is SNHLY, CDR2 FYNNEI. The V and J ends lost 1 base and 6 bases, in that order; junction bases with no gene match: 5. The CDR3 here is CASSEVGQGISGELFF. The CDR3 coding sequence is TGTGCCAGCAGTGAAGTGGGACAGGGGATTTCCGGGGAGCTGTTTTTT.

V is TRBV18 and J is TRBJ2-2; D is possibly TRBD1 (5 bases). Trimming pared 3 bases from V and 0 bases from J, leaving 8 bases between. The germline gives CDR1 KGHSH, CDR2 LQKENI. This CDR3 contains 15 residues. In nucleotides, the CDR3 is TGTGCCAGCTCACCGGCACAGGCGAACACCGGGGAGCTGTTTTTT. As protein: CASSPAQANTGELFF.

The CDR3 sequence is CASSEGSYEQYF. CDR3 DNA sequence: TGTGCCAGCAGTGAGGGCAGCTACGAGCAGTACTTC. V and J are TRBV25-1 and TRBJ2-7, with unresolved D. Trimming removed 3 bases from V and 3 bases from J, with 6 bases in between. The CDR3 extends over 12 amino acids. The V gene's germline CDR1 is MGHDK and CDR2 SYGVNS.

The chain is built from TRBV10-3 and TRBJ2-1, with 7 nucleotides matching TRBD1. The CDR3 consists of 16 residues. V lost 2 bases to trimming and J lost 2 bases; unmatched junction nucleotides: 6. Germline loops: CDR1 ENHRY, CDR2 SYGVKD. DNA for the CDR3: TGTGCCATCAGTGAGAACCGACAGGGAGCCTACAATGAGCAGTTCTTC. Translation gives CAISENRQGAYNEQFF.

Here the CDR3 reads CASSYSGGHNEQFF. The CDR3 nucleotides read TGCGCCAGCAGCTATAGCGGGGGTCACAATGAGCAGTTCTTC. This chain joins TRBV5-1 and TRBJ2-1, with TRBD2 matching over 9 bases. The CDR3 is 14 residues long. V lost 3 bases and J lost 5; bases outside the gene matches: 3. Germline lookup yields CDR1 SGHRS and CDR2 YFSETQ.

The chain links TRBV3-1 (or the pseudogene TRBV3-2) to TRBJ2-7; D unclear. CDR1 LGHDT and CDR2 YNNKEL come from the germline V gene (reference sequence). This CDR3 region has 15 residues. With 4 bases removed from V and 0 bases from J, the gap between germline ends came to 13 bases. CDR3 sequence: CASSLTSSSSYEQYF. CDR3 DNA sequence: TGTGCCAGCAGCCTGACTTCCTCGAGCTCCTACGAGCAGTACTTC.

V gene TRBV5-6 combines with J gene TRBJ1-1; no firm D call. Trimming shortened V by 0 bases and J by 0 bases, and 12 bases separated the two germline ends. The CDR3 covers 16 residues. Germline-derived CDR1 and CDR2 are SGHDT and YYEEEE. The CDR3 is CASSLGSRVMNTEAFF. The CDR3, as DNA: TGTGCCAGCAGCTTGGGTTCCCGGGTCATGAACACTGAAGCTTTCTTT.

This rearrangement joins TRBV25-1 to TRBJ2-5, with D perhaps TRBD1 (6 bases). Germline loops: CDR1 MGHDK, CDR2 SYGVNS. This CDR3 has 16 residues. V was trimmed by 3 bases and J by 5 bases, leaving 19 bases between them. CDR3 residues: CASSDVRGWAAETQYF. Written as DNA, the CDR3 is TGTGCCAGCAGTGATGTCAGGGGCTGGGCGGCCGAGACCCAGTACTTC.

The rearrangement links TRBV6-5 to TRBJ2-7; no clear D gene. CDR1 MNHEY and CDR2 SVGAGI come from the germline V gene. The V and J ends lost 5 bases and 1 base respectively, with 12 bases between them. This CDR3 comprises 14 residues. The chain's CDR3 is CASSSSFTSYEQYF. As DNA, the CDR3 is TGTGCCAGCAGTAGCTCCTTCACTTCCTACGAGCAGTACTTC.

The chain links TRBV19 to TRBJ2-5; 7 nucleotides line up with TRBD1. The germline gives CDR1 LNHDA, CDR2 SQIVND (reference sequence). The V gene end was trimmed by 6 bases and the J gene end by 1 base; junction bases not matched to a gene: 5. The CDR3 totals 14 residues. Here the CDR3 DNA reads TGTGCCAGTAGCGTGACAGGGCCCCAAGAGACCCAGTACTTC. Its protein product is CASSVTGPQETQYF.

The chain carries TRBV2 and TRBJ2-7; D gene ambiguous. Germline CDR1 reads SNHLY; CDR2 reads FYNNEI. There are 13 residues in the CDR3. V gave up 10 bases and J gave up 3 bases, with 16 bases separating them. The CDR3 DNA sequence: TGTGCCACCAACTCGAACAGAGTCTACGAGCAGTACTTC. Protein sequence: CATNSNRVYEQYF.

In DNA form, the CDR3 reads TGTGCCAGCAGTCTCGGACTCGGGGTAGAAAAACTGTTTTTT. It translates to CASSLGLGVEKLFF. The rearrangement links TRBV2 to TRBJ1-4; D ambiguous. The CDR3 has 14 residues. The V gene lost 5 bases and the J gene lost 8 bases, with 15 bases spanning the gap. The germline CDR1 and CDR2 sequences are SNHLY and FYNNEI.

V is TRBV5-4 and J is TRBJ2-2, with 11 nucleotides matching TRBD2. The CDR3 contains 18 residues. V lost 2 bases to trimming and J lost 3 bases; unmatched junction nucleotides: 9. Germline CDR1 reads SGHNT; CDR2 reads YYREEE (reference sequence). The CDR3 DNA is TGTGCCAGCAGCTTCCCTAGCGGGGGGACCTTTGACACCGGGGAGCTGTTTTTT. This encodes CASSFPSGGTFDTGELFF.

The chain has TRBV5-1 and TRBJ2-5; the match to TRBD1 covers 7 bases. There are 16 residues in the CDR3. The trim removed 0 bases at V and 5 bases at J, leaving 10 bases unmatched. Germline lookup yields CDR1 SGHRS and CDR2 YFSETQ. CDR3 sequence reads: CASSLGARGFLETQYF. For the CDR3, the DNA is TGCGCCAGCAGCTTGGGGGCCAGGGGGTTTTTGGAGACCCAGTACTTC.

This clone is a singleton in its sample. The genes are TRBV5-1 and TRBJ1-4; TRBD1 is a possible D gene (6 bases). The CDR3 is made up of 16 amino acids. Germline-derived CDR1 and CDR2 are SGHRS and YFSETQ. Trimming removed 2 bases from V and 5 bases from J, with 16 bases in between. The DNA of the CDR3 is TGCGCCAGCAGCTTCTTTGGGGACACGTCGAATGAAAAACTGTTTTTT. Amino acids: CASSFFGDTSNEKLFF.

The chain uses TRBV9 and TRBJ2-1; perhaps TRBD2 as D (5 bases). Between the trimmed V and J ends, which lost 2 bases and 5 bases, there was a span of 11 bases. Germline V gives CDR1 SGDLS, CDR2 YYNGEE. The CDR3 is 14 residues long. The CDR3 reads CASSVEGGDNEQFF. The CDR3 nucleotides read TGTGCCAGCAGCGTTGAGGGCGGAGACAATGAGCAGTTCTTC.

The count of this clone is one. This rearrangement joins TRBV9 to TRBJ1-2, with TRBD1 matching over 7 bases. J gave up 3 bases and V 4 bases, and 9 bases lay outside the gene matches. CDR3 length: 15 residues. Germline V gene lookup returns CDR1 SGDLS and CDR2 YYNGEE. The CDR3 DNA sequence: TGTGCCAGCAGCCCCCACAGACAGGGCTACTATGGCTACACCTTC. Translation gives CASSPHRQGYYGYTF.

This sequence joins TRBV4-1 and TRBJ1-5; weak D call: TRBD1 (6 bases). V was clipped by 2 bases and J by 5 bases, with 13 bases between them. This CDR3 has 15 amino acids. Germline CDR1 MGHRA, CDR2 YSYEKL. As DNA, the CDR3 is TGCGCCAGCAGCCAAAACTTTCAGGGGCATCAGCCCCAGCATTTT. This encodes CASSQNFQGHQPQHF.

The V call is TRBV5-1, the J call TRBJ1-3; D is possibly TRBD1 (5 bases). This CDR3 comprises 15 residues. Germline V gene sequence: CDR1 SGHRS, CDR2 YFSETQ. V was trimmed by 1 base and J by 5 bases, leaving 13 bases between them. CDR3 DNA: TGCGCCAGCAGCTTGTCGGGGGATCTTAGAAACACCATATATTTT. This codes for CASSLSGDLRNTIYF.

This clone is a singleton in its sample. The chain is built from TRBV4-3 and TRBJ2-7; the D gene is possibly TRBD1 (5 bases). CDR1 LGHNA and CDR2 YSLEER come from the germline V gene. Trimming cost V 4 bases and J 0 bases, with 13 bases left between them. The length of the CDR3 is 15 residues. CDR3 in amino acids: CASSPRQTASYEQYF. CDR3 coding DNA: TGCGCCAGCAGCCCTCGGCAGACAGCCTCCTACGAGCAGTACTTC.

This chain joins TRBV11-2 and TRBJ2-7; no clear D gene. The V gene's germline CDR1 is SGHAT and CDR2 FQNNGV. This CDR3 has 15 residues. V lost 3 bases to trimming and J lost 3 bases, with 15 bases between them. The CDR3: CASSFSDGSHYEQYF. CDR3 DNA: TGTGCCAGCAGCTTCTCCGACGGGTCCCACTACGAGCAGTACTTC.

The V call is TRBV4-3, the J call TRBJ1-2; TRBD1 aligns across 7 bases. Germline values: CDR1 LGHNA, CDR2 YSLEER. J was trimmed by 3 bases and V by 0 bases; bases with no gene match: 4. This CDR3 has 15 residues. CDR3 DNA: TGCGCCAGCAGCCAAGAAGGGGGACAGTACTATGGCTACACCTTC. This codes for CASSQEGGQYYGYTF.

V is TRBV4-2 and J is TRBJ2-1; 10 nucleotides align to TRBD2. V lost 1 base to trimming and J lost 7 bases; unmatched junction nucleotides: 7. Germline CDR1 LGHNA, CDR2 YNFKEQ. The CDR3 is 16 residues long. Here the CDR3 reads CASSQGDSGGKNEQFF. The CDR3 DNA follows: TGTGCCAGCAGCCAAGGGGATAGCGGGGGGAAAAATGAGCAGTTCTTC.

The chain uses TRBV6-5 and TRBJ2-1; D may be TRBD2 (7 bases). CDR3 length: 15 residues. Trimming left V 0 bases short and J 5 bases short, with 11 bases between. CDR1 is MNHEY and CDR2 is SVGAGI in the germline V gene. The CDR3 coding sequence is TGTGCCAGCAGTTACTCGGGGGGGCCAAACAATGAGCAGTTCTTC. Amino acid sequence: CASSYSGGPNNEQFF.

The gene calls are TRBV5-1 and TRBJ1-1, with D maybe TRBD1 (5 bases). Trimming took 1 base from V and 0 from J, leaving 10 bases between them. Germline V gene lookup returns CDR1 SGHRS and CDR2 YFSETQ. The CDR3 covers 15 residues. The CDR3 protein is CASSLQGDMNTEAFF. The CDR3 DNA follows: TGCGCCAGCAGCTTGCAGGGCGACATGAACACTGAAGCTTTCTTT.

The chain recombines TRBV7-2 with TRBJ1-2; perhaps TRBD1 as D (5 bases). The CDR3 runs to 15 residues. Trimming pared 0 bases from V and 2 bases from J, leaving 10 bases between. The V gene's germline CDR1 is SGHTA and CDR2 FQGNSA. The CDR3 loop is CASSLALPGNYGYTF. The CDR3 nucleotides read TGTGCCAGCAGCTTAGCTCTCCCAGGGAACTATGGCTACACCTTC.

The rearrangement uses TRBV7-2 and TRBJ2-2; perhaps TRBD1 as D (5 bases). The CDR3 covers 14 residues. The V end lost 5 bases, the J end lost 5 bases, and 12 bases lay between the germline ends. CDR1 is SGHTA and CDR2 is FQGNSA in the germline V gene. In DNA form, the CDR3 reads TGTGCCAGCAGCCGCGGTAGGGGAACCGGGGAGCTGTTTTTT. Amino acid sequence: CASSRGRGTGELFF.